The 9 T cell receptor beta chains reported below all come from one sample, sequenced in a study of blood T cell repertoires in COVID-19. Sequencing was performed with immunoSEQ multiplex PCR; in TCRdb, only in-frame clones are kept and a portion is missing. The sample holds 200,000 to 300,000 clones, roughly 85% seen once. The sequencing sample was made of PBMCs or T cells enriched from blood (not recorded which). The receptor set was obtained from a woman between 50 and 59 years old with acute COVID-19.

CDR3 loop: CASSQDQGISYEQYF. CDR3 bases: TGCGCCAGCAGCCAGGACCAGGGGATCTCCTACGAGCAGTACTTC. The rearrangement links TRBV4-3 to TRBJ2-7, with D tentatively TRBD1 (6 bases). Germline V lookup: CDR1 LGHNA, CDR2 YSLEER. The length of the CDR3 is 15 residues. Trimming took 3 bases from V and 0 from J, leaving 12 bases between them.

The chain uses TRBV10-1 and TRBJ2-3, with 13 bases identical to TRBD2. Trimming took 3 bases from V and 3 from J; bases not matched to a gene: 3. Germline V gene lookup returns CDR1 WNHNN and CDR2 SYGVQD (reference sequence). The CDR3 length is 16 residues. The CDR3 reads CASSDPGLAGTDTQYF. The CDR3 bases are TGCGCCAGCAGTGACCCGGGACTAGCGGGGACAGATACGCAGTATTTT.

The chain employs TRBV5-6 and TRBJ2-5, with 7 bases lining up with TRBD1. CDR1 is SGHDT, CDR2 YYEEEE, per germline. The J segment lost 4 bases and the V segment lost 4 bases, leaving 10 bases of the junction unmatched. The CDR3 sequence is 15 residues long. The CDR3 DNA reads TGTGCCAGCAGCCCCCGGCCAGGGGGAGTAGAGACCCAGTACTTC. Encoded protein: CASSPRPGGVETQYF.

The V call is TRBV7-2, the J call TRBJ2-7; tentatively, D is TRBD1 (6 bases). The CDR3 spans 14 residues. Germline assignment: CDR1 SGHTA and CDR2 FQGNSA. The CDR3: CATIPDRSSYEQYF. The CDR3 DNA reads as TGTGCTACTATACCCGACAGGAGCTCCTACGAGCAGTACTTC.

This clone came up once. V is TRBV12-3 or TRBV12-4 and J is TRBJ1-2; D might be TRBD1 (5 bases). V gave up 5 bases and J gave up 4 bases, with 11 bases separating them. The CDR3 runs to 13 residues. CDR3 sequence: CASSQAGFYGYTF. The CDR3 DNA is TGTGCCAGCAGTCAAGCAGGGTTCTATGGCTACACCTTC.

The chain joins TRBV19 to TRBJ2-5; maybe TRBD1 (5 bases). The CDR3 totals 14 residues. Trimming took 4 bases from V and 5 from J, leaving 14 bases between them. In germline, CDR1 is LNHDA, CDR2 SQIVND (reference sequence). CDR3: CASSTQVLQETQYF. CDR3 bases: TGTGCCAGTAGTACACAGGTTCTCCAGGAGACCCAGTACTTC. Variable domain in full (rest from reference TRBV19 and TRBJ2-5): DGGITQSPKYLFRKEGQNVTLSCEQNLNHDAMYWYRQDPGQGLRLIYYSQIVNDFQKGDIAEGYSVSREKKESFPLTVTSAQKNPTAFYLCASSTQVLQETQYFGPGTRLLVL.

This clone has a handful of counts. The chain has TRBV7-8 and TRBJ2-7; TRBD1 might be the D (5 bases). The germline V gene has CDR1 SGHVS and CDR2 FQNEAQ. With 2 bases removed from V and 0 bases from J, the gap between germline ends came to 11 bases. The CDR3 contains 15 residues. The chain's CDR3 is CASSLRQGSSYEQYF. The CDR3 DNA reads TGTGCCAGCAGCTTAAGGCAGGGCAGCTCCTACGAGCAGTACTTC.

The CDR3 DNA reads as TGTGCCAGCAGCGGATGGGGGGATAGCAATCAGCCCCAGCATTTT. It encodes CASSGWGDSNQPQHF. The genes are TRBV7-8 and TRBJ1-5, with D possibly matching TRBD1 (5 bases). The germline V and J ends were trimmed by 5 bases and 0 bases, with 11 bases remaining between them. Germline V gene data show CDR1 as SGHVS and CDR2 as FQNEAQ. The CDR3 contains 15 residues.

The rearrangement links TRBV5-1 to TRBJ1-4, with D possibly being TRBD1 (5 bases). Germline lookup yields CDR1 SGHRS and CDR2 YFSETQ. CDR3 length equals 13 residues. V was pared by 5 bases and J by 7 bases, with 12 bases between. The CDR3 DNA is TGCGCCAGCAGAAGGTGGGGCGGTGAAAAACTGTTTTTT. This translates into CASRRWGGEKLFF.